Described below is a single T cell receptor (beta chain) sequence and its context. Its target is unknown. The sample comes from a study of T cell responses to AZD1222 COVID-19 vaccine. Study conclusions and caveats: Repertoires were collected only later (after the peak T cell response had occurred). Females made up more of the donors, who were largely white British, and clonal diversity may have come out too low. Reportedly, nearly half the spike-specific TCRs target unmutated variant regions.

This table comes from immunoSEQ multiplex PCR, and its TCRdb copy is limited to in-frame clones, with some not included. The repertoire has some 200,000 clones, around 94% of them found once; the top ten carry 1.7%. The sequence derives from an adult who received the MenACWY meningococcal vaccine as a control. The specimen comprised peripheral blood, sampled 28 days after the second dose of the MenACWY control vaccine.

Here the CDR3 DNA reads TGTGCCAGCAGCCAAGCTAGCCGCAATGAGCAGTTCTTC. Its protein is CASSQASRNEQFF. J is TRBJ2-1 and V is TRBV3-1 (or the pseudogene TRBV3-2), with D maybe TRBD2 (5 bases). With 1 base removed from V and 6 bases from J, the gap between germline ends came to 7 bases. Per germline, CDR1 LGHDT and CDR2 YNNKEL (reference sequence). CDR3 size: 13 residues.